Listed below are T cell receptor beta chains from one sample, sequenced in a study of Ad26.COV2.S vaccination and SARS-CoV-2 variants. The protocol was immunoSEQ multiplex PCR, while the TCRdb copy is restricted to in-frame clones and leaves out a portion. The sample consists of 300,000 to 350,000 clones, 90% of them appearing once. The sequenced sample was peripheral blood, obtained in a trial of Ad26.COV2.S vaccine versus placebo. Receptors were obtained from a person aged 18 to 65 who received the Ad26.COV2.S COVID-19 vaccine or a placebo. Each CDR3 is given with its conserved first and last residue. Fields, in order: V gene, clone size, J gene, D gene, CDR3 DNA, CDR3 protein. The D gene is left open where the match is weak. The size field is filled for only some rows; it gives once, few, many or a size class.

V gene: TRBV7-2
clone size: few
J gene: TRBJ1-5
D gene: TRBD1
CDR3 DNA: TGTGCCAGCAGCTTAGTGGGACAGGGGTCGAAGAATCAGCCCCAGCATTTT
CDR3 protein: CASSLVGQGSKNQPQHF

V gene: TRBV27
clone size: NA
J gene: TRBJ1-1
D gene: NA
CDR3 DNA: TGTGCCAGCAGTTTATGCTGGGGGGCTGAAGCTTTCTTT
CDR3 protein: CASSLCWGAEAFF

V gene: TRBV10-1
clone size: NA
J gene: TRBJ1-1
D gene: NA
CDR3 DNA: TGCGCCAGCAGTGAGTCGGGTGCTGTGGGGGTAACTGAAGCTTTCTTT
CDR3 protein: CASSESGAVGVTEAFF

V gene: TRBV2
clone size: NA
J gene: TRBJ2-1
D gene: TRBD2
CDR3 DNA: TGTGCCAGCACTTTACTAGCGGGGGGCTCCGCTGAGCAGTTCTTC
CDR3 protein: CASTLLAGGSAEQFF

V gene: TRBV29-1
clone size: NA
J gene: TRBJ2-7
D gene: NA
CDR3 DNA: TGCAGCGTCCGGGGGACGGGAGAGCAGTACTTC
CDR3 protein: CSVRGTGEQYF

V gene: TRBV5-4
clone size: NA
J gene: TRBJ1-1
D gene: NA
CDR3 DNA: TGTGCCAGCAGCTCACGCGCTGAAGCTTTCTTT
CDR3 protein: CASSSRAEAFF

V gene: TRBV6-5
clone size: once
J gene: TRBJ2-2
D gene: NA
CDR3 DNA: TGTGCCAGCAGTTACGACAGCACCGGGGAGCTGTTTTTT
CDR3 protein: CASSYDSTGELFF

V gene: TRBV27
clone size: NA
J gene: TRBJ1-1
D gene: TRBD1
CDR3 DNA: TGTGCCAGCAGTTCCGCGCGGACAGGCCTGAACACTGAAGCTTTCTTT
CDR3 protein: CASSSARTGLNTEAFF

V gene: TRBV4-3
clone size: NA
J gene: TRBJ2-1
D gene: NA
CDR3 DNA: TGCGCCAGCAGCCAAAACGGAGCGGCCCACCCCGCGGCCGACAATGAGCAGTTCTTC
CDR3 protein: CASSQNGAAHPAADNEQFF

V gene: TRBV9
clone size: once
J gene: TRBJ1-2
D gene: TRBD1
CDR3 DNA: TGTGCCAGCAGCGACGGGACAGCCGCTAACTATGGCTACACCTTC
CDR3 protein: CASSDGTAANYGYTF

V gene: TRBV7-8
clone size: NA
J gene: TRBJ1-3
D gene: NA
CDR3 DNA: TGTGCCAGCAGCTTATTACAGGGTCTAGGAAACACCATATATTTT
CDR3 protein: CASSLLQGLGNTIYF

V gene: TRBV7-9
clone size: NA
J gene: TRBJ1-1
D gene: TRBD1
CDR3 DNA: TGTGCCAGCAGCTCGACAGGGGAGCTCGCCGACACTGAAGCTTTCTTT
CDR3 protein: CASSSTGELADTEAFF

V gene: TRBV4-3
clone size: NA
J gene: TRBJ2-3
D gene: NA
CDR3 DNA: TGCGCCAGCAGCCAAGAGGTGGGGGGGGACAACACAGATACGCAGTATTTT
CDR3 protein: CASSQEVGGDNTDTQYF

V gene: TRBV15
clone size: NA
J gene: TRBJ1-1
D gene: NA
CDR3 DNA: TGTGCCACCAGCAGAGACTGGCAAGACACTGAAGCTTTCTTT
CDR3 protein: CATSRDWQDTEAFF

V gene: TRBV4-3
clone size: NA
J gene: TRBJ1-4
D gene: TRBD1
CDR3 DNA: TGCGCCAGCAGCCAAGGTGACAGGGGTGAAAAACTGTTTTTT
CDR3 protein: CASSQGDRGEKLFF

V gene: TRBV11-2
clone size: NA
J gene: TRBJ1-2
D gene: NA
CDR3 DNA: TGTGCCAGCAGCCCCCCGATAAAAATACGGTTGGCAAATCGGGGCTACACCTTC
CDR3 protein: CASSPPIKIRLANRGYTF

V gene: TRBV18
clone size: NA
J gene: TRBJ1-1
D gene: NA
CDR3 DNA: TGTGCCAGCTCCCCCGTTATGAACACTGAAGCTTTCTTT
CDR3 protein: CASSPVMNTEAFF